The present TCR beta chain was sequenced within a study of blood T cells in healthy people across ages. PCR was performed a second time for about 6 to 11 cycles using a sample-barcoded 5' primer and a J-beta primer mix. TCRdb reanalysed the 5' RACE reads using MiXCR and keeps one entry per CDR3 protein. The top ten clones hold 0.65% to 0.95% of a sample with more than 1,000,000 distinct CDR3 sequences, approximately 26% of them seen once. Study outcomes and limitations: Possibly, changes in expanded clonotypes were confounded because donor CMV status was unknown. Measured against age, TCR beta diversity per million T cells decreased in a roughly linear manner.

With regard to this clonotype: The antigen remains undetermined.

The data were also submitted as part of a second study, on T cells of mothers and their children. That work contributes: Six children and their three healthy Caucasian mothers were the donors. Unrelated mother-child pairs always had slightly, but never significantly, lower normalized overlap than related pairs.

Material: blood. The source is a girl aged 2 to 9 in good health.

The CDR3 region has the DNA TGTGCCAGCAGTGAATATTTTGGGGGAGAAGAGACCCAGTACTTC. As protein: CASSEYFGGEETQYF. The rearrangement joins TRBV25-1 to TRBJ2-5; the D gene could be TRBD1 or TRBD2 (5 bases each). The CDR3 runs to 15 residues. CDR1 is MGHDK, CDR2 SYGVNS, per germline. V lost 0 bases and J lost 3, with 11 bases in between.